This entry lists 2 T cell receptor beta chains sequenced from one sample in a study of cytomegalovirus exposure and HLA in healthy donors. Amplification used 60 Vbeta primers and 13 Jbeta primers. Produced via immunoSEQ multiplex PCR; TCRdb's table is partial and in-frame only. The sample table includes around 140,000 clones. The sequenced sample consisted of PBMCs. These receptors were taken from a middle-aged woman in good health and CMV-seronegative.

V usage is TRBV6-1 and J usage is TRBJ1-1; D gene ambiguous. Germline V gives CDR1 MNHNS, CDR2 SASEGT. CDR3 length: 15 residues. V lost 3 bases and J 1 base, leaving 12 bases between the germline ends. The CDR3 DNA reads TGTGCCAGCAGTGAGCAAGTGTGGGCGAACACTGAAGCTTTCTTT. Protein: CASSEQVWANTEAFF.

The rearrangement links TRBV7-2 to TRBJ1-6, with TRBD1 identical over 8 bases. The CDR3 loop spans 16 amino acids. Germline CDR1 reads SGHTA; CDR2 reads FQGNSA. V lost 5 bases to trimming and J lost 7 bases; unmatched junction nucleotides: 10. In nucleotides, the CDR3 is TGTGCCAGCAGCCTGGACAGGGTAAGGTCGAATTCACCCCTCCACTTT. Translating gives CASSLDRVRSNSPLHF.